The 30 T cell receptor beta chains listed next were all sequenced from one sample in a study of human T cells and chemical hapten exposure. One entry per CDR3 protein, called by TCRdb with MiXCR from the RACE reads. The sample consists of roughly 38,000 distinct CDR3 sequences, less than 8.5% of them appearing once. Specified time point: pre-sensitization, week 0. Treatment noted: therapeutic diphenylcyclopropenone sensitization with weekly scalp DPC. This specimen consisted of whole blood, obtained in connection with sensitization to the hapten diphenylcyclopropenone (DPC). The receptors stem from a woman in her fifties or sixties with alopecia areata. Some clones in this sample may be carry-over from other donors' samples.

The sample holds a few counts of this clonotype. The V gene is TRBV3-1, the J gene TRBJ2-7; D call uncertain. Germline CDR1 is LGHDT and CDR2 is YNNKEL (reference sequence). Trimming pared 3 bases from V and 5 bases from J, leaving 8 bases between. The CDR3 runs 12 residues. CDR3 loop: CASSQRRNEQYF. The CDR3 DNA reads TGTGCCAGCAGCCAGCGGCGAAACGAGCAGTACTTC.

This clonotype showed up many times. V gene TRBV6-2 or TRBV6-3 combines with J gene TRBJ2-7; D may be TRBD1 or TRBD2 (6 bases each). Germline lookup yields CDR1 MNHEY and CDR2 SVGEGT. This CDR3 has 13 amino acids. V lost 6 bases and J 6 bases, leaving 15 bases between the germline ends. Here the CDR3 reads CASSEGGRGEQYF. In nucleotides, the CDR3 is TGTGCCAGCAGCGAAGGGGGGAGAGGCGAGCAGTACTTC.

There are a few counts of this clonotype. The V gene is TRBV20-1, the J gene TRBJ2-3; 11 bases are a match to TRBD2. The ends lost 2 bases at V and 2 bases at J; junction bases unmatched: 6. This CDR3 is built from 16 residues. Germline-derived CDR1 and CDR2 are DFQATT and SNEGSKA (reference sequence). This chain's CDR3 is CSARSPGLAATDTQYF. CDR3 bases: TGCAGTGCTAGATCCCCGGGACTAGCGGCCACAGATACGCAGTATTTT.

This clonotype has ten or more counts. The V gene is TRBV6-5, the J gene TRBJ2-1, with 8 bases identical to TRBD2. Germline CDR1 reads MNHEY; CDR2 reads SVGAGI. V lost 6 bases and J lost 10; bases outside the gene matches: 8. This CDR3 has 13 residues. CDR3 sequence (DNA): TGTGCCAGCAGCACTAGCGGAGTAGGGGAGCAGTTCTTC. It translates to CASSTSGVGEQFF.

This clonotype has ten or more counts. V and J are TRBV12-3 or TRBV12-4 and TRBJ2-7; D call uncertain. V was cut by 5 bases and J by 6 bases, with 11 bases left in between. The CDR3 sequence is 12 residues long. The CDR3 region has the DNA TGTGCCAGCAGTCGAGAGGTATCCGAGCAGTACTTC. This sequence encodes CASSREVSEQYF.

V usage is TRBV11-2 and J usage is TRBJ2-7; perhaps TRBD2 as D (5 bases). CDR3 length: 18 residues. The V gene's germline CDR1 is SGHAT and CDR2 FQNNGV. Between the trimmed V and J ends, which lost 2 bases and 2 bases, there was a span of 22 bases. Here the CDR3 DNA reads TGTGCCAGCAGCTTATCCCGCGATGGGTGGGGAGTCCCCTACGAGCAGTACTTC. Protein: CASSLSRDGWGVPYEQYF.

For the CDR3, the DNA is TGCAGCGTTCACAGAAACACCGGGGAGCTGTTTTTT. Translated, it gives CSVHRNTGELFF. The chain combines TRBV29-1 with TRBJ2-2, with D uncertain. Germline V lookup: CDR1 SQVTM, CDR2 ANQGSEA. The ends were cut back, 5 bases at V and 2 bases at J, with 6 bases in the middle. This CDR3 contains 12 residues.

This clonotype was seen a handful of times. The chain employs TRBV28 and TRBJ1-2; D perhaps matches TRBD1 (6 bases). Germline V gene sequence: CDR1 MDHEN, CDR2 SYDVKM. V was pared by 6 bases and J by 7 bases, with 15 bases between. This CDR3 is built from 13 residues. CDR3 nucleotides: TGTGCCAGCAGCCCGGACAGCCGAACTGGCTACACCTTC. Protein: CASSPDSRTGYTF.

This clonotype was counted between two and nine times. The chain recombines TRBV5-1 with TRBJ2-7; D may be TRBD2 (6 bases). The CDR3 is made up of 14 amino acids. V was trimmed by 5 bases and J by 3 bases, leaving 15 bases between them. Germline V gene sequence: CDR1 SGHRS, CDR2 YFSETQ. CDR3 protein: CASSVTSRNYEQYF. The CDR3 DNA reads TGCGCCAGCAGTGTTACTAGCCGTAACTACGAGCAGTACTTC.

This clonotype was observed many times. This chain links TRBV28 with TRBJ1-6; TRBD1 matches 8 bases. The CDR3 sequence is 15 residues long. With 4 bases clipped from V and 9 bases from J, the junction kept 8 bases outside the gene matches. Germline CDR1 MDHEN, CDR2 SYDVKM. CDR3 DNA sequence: TGTGCCAGCAGTTCCGGACAGGGTCGAAGTTCACCCCTCCACTTT. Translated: CASSSGQGRSSPLHF.

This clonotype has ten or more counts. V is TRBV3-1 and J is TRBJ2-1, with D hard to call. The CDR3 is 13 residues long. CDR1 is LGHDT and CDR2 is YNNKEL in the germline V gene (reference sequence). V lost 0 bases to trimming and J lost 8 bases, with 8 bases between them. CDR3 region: CASSQDPGDEQFF. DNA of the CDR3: TGTGCCAGCAGCCAAGACCCGGGCGATGAGCAGTTCTTC.

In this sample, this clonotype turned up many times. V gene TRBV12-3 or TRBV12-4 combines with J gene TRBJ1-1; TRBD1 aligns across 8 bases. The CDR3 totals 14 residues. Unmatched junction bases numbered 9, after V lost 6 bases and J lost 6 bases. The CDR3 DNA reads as TGTGCCAGCAGAAGTTCAGGGGGCTTCCCTGAAGCTTTCTTT. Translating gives CASRSSGGFPEAFF.

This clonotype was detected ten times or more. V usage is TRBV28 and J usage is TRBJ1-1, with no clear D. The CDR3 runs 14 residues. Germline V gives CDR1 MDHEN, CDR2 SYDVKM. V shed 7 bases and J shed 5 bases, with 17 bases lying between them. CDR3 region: CASILHRRVTEAFF. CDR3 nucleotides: TGTGCCAGCATTCTTCACCGGAGGGTTACTGAAGCTTTCTTT.

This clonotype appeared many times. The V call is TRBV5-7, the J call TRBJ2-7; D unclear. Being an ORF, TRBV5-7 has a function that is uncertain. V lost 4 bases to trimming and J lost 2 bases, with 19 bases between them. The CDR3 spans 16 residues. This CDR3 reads CASSGSTERFPYEQYF. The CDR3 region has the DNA TGTGCCAGCAGCGGGTCGACGGAAAGATTCCCCTACGAGCAGTACTTC.

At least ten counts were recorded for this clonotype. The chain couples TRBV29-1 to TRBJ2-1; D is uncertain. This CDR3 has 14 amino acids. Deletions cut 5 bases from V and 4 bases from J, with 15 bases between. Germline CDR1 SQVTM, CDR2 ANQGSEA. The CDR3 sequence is CSVIPTSSYNEQFF. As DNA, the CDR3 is TGCAGCGTTATACCGACCTCATCTTACAATGAGCAGTTCTTC.

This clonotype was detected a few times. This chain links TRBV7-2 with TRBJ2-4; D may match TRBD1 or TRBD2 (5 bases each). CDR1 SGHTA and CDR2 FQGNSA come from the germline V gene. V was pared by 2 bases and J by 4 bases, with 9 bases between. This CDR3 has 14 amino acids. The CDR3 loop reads CASSLRGAKNIQYF. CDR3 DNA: TGTGCCAGCAGCTTACGAGGGGCGAAAAACATTCAGTACTTC.

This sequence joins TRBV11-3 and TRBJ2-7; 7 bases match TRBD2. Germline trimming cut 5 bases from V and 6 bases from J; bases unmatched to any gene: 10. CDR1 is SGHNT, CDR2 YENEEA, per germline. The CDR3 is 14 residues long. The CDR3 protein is CASSPGGVFGEQYF. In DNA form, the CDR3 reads TGTGCCAGCAGCCCGGGGGGAGTTTTTGGCGAGCAGTACTTC.

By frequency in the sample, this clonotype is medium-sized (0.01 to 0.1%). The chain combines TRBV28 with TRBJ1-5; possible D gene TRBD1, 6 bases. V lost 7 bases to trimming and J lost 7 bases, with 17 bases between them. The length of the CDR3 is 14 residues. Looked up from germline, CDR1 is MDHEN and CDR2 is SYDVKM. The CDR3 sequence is CASIKRGGGQPQHF. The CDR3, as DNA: TGTGCCAGCATTAAAAGGGGGGGCGGGCAGCCCCAGCATTTT. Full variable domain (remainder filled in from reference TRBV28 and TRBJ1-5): DVKVTQSSRYLVKRTGEKVFLECVQDMDHENMFWYRQDPGLGLRLIYFSYDVKMKEKGDIPEGYSVSREKKERFSLILESASTNQTSMYLCASIKRGGGQPQHFGDGTRLSIL.

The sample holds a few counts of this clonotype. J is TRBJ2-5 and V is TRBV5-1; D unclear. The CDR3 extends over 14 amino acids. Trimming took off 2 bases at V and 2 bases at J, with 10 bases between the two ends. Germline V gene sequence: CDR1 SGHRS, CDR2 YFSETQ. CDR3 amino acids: CASSFQVPQETQYF. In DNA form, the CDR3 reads TGCGCCAGCAGCTTTCAAGTTCCACAAGAGACCCAGTACTTC.

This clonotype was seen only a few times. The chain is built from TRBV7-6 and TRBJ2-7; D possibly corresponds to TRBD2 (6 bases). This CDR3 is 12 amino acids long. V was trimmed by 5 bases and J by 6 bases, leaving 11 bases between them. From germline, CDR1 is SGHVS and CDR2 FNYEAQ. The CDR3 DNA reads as TGTGCCAGCAGCCACCGGGACTCCGAGCAGTACTTC. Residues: CASSHRDSEQYF.

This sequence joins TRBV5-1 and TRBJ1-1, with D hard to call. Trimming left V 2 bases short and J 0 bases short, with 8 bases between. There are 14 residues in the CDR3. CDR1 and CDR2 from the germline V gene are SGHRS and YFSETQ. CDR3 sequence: CASSFDVMNTEAFF. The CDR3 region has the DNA TGCGCCAGCAGCTTCGACGTAATGAACACTGAAGCTTTCTTT.

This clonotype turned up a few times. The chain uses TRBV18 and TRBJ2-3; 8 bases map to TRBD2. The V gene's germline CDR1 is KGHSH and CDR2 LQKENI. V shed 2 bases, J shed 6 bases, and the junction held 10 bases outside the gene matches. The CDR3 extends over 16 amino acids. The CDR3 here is CASSPVPGLGKDTQYF. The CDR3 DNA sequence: TGTGCCAGCTCACCAGTTCCGGGACTAGGCAAGGATACGCAGTATTTT.

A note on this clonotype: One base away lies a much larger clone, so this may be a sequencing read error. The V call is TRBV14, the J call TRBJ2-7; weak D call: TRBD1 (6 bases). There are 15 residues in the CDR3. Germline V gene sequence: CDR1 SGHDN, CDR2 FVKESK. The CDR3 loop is CTSSQGGATHYEQYF. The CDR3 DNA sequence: TGTACCAGCAGCCAAGGGGGAGCGACCCACTACGAGCAGTACTTC.

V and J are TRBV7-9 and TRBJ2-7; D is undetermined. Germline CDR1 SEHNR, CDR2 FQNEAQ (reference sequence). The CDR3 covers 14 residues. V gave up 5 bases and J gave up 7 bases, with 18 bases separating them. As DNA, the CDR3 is TGTGCCAGCAGCCCTACAGACCGGACCCGGGAGCAGTACTTC. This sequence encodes CASSPTDRTREQYF.

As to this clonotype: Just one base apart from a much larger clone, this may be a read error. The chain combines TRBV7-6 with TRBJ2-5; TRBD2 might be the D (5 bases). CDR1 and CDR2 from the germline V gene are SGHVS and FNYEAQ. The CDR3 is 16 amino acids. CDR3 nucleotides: TGTACCAGCAGCTTAGCGTCTCCGGGATTAAGAGAGACCCAGTACTTC. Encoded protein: CTSSLASPGLRETQYF.

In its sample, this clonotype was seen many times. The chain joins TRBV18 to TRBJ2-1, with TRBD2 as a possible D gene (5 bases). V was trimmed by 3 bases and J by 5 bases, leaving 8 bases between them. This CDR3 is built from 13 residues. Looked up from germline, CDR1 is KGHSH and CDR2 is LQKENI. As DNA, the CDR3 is TGTGCCAGCTCACCGGGAGTAGACAATGAGCAGTTCTTC. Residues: CASSPGVDNEQFF.

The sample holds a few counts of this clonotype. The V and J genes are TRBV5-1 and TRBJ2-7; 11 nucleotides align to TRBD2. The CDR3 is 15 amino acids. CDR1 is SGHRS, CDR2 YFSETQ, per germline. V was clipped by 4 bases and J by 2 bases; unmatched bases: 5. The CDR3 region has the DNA TGCGCCAGCAGCCCCGGACTAGCGGGCGCCTACGAGCAGTACTTC. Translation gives CASSPGLAGAYEQYF.

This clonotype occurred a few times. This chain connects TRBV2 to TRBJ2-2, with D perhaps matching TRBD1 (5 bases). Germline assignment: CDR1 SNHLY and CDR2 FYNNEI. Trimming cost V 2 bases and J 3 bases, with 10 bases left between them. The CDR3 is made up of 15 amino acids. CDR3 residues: CASSEWGRDTGELFF. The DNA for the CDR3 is TGTGCCAGCAGTGAATGGGGCAGGGACACCGGGGAGCTGTTTTTT.

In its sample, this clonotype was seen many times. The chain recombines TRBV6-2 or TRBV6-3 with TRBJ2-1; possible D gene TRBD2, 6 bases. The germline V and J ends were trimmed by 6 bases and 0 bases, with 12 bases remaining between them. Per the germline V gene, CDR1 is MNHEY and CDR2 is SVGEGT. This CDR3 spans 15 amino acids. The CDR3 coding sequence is TGTGCCAGCAGGGCATGGGAGGCCTCCTACAATGAGCAGTTCTTC. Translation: CASRAWEASYNEQFF.

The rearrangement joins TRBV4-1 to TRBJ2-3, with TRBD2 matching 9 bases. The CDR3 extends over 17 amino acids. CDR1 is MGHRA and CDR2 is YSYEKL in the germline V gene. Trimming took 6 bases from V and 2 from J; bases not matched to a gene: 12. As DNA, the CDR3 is TGCGCCAGCAGGAAGGGTCTAGCGGGACCCCCCACAGATACGCAGTATTTT. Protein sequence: CASRKGLAGPPTDTQYF.